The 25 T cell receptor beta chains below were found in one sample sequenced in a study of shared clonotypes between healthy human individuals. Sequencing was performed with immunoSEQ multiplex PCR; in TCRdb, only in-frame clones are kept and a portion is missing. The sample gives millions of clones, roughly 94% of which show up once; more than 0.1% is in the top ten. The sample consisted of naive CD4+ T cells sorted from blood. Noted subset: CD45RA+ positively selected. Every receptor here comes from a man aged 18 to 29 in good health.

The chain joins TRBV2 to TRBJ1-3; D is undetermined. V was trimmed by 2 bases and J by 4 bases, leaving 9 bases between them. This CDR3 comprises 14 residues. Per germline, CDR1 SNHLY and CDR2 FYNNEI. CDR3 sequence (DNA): TGTGCCAGCAGTGAATCCGAGTCGGGAAACACCATATATTTT. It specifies CASSESESGNTIYF.

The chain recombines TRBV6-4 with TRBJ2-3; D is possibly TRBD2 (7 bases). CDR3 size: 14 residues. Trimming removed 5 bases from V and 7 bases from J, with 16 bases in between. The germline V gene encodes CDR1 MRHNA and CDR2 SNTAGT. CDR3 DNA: TGTGCCAGCAGTCAAGGGGGGGTCCCAAATACGCAGTATTTT. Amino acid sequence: CASSQGGVPNTQYF.

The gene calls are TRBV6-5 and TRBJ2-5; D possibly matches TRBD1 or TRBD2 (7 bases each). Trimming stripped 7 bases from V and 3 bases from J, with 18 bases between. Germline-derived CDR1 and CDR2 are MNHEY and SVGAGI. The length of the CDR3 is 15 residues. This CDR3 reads CASTSGGAGEETQYF. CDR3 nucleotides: TGTGCCAGCACGTCAGGGGGGGCCGGGGAAGAGACCCAGTACTTC.

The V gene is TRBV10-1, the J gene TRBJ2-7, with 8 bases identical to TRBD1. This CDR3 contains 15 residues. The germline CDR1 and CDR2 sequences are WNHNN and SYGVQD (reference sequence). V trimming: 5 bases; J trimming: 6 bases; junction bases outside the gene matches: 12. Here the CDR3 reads CASSPRTGGRLEQYF. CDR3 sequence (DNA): TGCGCCAGCAGTCCCCGAACAGGGGGTCGGCTCGAGCAGTACTTC.

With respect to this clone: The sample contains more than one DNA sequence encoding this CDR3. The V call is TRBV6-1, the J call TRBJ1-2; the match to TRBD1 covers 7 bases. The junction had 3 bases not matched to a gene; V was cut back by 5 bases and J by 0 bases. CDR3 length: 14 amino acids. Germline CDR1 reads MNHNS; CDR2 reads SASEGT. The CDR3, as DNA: TGTGCCAGCAGTCCGACAGGGACTAACTATGGCTACACCTTC. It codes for CASSPTGTNYGYTF.

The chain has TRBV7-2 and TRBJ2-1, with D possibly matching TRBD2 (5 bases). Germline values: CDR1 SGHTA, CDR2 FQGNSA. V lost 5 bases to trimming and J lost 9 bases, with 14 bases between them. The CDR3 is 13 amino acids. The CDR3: CASSPRWAGEQFF. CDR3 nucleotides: TGTGCCAGCAGCCCGAGGTGGGCGGGTGAGCAGTTCTTC.

The DNA for the CDR3 is TGTGCCAGCAGTGAACCCGCCTCCACCGGGGAGCTGTTTTTT. It specifies CASSEPASTGELFF. The V gene is TRBV2, the J gene TRBJ2-2; D is uncertain. Between the trimmed V and J ends, which lost 2 bases and 4 bases, there was a span of 8 bases. This CDR3 contains 14 residues. Germline CDR1 SNHLY, CDR2 FYNNEI.

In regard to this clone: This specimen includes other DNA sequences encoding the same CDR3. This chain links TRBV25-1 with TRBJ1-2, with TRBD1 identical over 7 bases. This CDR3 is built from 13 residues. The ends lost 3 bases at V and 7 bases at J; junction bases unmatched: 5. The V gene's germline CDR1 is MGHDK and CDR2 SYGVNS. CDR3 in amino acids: CASSDSTGFGYTF. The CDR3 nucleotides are TGTGCCAGCAGTGACTCGACAGGGTTTGGCTACACCTTC.

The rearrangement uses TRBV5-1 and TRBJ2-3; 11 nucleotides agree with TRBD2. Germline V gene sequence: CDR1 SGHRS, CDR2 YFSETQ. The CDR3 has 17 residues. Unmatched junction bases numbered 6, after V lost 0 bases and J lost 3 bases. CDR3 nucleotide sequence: TGCGCCAGCAGCTTGGGTGGGACTAGCGGCTTAACAGATACGCAGTATTTT. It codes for CASSLGGTSGLTDTQYF.

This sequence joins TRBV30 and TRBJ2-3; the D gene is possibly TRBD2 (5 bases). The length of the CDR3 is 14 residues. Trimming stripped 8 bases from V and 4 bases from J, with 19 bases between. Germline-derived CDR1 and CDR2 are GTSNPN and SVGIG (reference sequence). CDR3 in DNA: TGTGCCCAGCAACGGGGATCTGCCGCAGATACGCAGTATTTT. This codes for CAQQRGSAADTQYF.

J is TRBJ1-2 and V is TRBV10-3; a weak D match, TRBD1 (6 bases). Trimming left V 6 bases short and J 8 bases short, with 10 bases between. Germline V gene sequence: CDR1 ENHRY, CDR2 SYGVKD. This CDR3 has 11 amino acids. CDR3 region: CAISPGQGYTF. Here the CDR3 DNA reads TGTGCCATCAGCCCCGGACAGGGCTACACCTTC.

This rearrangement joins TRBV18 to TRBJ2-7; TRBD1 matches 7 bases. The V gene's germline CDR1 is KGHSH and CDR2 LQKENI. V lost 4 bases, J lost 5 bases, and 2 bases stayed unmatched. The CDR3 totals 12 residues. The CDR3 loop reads CASSLGTDEQYF. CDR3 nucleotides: TGTGCCAGCTCACTCGGGACAGACGAGCAGTACTTC. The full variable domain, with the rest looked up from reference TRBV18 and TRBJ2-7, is NAGVMQNPRHLVRRRGQEARLRCSPMKGHSHVYWYRQLPEEGLKFMVYLQKENIIDESGMPKERFSAEFPKEGPSILRIQQVVRGDSAAYFCASSLGTDEQYFGPGTRLTVT.

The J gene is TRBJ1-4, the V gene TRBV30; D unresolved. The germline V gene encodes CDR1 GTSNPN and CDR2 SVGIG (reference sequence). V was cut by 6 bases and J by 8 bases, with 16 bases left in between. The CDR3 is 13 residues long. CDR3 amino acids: CACRTADREKLFF. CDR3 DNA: TGTGCCTGTCGGACCGCCGATAGGGAAAAACTGTTTTTT.

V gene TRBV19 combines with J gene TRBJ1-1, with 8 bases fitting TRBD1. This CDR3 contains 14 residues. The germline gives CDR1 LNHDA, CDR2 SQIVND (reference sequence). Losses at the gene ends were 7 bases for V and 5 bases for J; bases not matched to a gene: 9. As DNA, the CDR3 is TGTGCCAGTAACAGCAGACAGGGGCGGACTGAAGCTTTCTTT. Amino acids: CASNSRQGRTEAFF.

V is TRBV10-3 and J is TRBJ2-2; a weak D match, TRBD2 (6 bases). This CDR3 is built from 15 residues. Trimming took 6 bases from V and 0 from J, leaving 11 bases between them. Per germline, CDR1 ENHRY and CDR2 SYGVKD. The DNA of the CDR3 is TGTGCCATCAGCGGTAGCGGAGCGAACACCGGGGAGCTGTTTTTT. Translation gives CAISGSGANTGELFF.

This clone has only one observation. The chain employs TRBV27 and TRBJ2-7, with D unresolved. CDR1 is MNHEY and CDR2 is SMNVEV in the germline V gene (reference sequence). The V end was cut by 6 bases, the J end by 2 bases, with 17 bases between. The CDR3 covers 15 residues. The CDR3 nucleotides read TGTGCCAGCAGCTTCAGTGGACGGACGGCCTACGAGCAGTACTTC. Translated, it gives CASSFSGRTAYEQYF.

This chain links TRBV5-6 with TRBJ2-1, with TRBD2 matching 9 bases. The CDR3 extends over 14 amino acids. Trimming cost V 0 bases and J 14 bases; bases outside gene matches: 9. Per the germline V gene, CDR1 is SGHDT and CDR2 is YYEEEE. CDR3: CASSLDPAGGPEFF. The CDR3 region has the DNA TGTGCCAGCAGCTTGGACCCTGCGGGAGGGCCGGAGTTCTTC.

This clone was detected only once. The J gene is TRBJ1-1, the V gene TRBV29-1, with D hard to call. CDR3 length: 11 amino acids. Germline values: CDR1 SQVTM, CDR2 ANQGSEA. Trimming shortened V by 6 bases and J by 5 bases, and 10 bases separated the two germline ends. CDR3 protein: CSVPKETEAFF. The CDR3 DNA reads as TGCAGCGTCCCAAAGGAAACTGAAGCTTTCTTT.

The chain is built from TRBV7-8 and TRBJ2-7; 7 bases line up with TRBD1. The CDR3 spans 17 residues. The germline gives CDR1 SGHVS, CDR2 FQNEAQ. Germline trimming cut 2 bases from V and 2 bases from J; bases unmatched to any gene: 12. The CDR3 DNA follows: TGTGCCAGCAGCTTAAGGGCCGACCGGGACAGACCCTACGAGCAGTACTTC. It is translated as CASSLRADRDRPYEQYF.

The CDR3 reads CAWSVRTLGNQPQHF. The CDR3 nucleotides read TGTGCCTGGAGTGTAAGGACCCTCGGCAATCAGCCCCAGCATTTT. The V gene is TRBV30, the J gene TRBJ1-5; no clear D gene. Germline CDR1 and CDR2: GTSNPN and SVGIG (reference sequence). The CDR3 extends over 15 amino acids. Trimming stripped 0 bases from V and 2 bases from J, with 11 bases between.

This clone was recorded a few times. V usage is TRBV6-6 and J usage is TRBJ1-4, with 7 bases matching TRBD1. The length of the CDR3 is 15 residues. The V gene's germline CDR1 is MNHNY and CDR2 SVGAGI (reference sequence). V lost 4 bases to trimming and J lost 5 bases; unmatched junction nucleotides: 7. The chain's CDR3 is CASSFSRQGNEKLFF. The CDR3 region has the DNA TGTGCCAGCAGTTTCTCCAGACAGGGAAATGAAAAACTGTTTTTT.

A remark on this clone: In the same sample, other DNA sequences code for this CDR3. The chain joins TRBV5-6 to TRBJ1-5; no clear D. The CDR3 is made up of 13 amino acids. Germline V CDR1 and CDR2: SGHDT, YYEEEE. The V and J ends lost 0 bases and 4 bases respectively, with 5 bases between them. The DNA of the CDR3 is TGTGCCAGCAGCTTGGAACCAAATCAGCCCCAGCATTTT. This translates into CASSLEPNQPQHF.

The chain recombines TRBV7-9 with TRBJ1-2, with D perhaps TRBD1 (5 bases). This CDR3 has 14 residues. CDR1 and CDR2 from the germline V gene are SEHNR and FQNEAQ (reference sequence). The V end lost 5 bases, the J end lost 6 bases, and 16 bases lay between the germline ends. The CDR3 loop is CASSVDGGLHGYTF. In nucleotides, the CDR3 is TGTGCCAGCAGCGTTGATGGGGGTTTGCATGGCTACACCTTC.

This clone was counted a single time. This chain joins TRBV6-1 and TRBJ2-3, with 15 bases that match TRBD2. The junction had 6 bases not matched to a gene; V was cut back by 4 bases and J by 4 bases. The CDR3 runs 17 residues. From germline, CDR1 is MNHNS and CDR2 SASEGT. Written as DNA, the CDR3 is TGTGCCAGCAGTGTAGGACTAGCGGGGGGGAGGTCAGATACGCAGTATTTT. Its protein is CASSVGLAGGRSDTQYF.

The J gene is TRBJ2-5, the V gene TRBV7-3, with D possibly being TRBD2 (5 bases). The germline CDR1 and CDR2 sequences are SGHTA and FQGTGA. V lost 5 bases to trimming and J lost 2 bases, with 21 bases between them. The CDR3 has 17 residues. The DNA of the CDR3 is TGTGCCAGCAGCCGCGTCCCGGCGAGGGCCCTACAAGAGACCCAGTACTTC. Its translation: CASSRVPARALQETQYF. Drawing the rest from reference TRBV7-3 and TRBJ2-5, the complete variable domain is GAGVSQTPSNKVTEKGKYVELRCDPISGHTALYWYRQSLGQGPEFLIYFQGTGAADDSGLPNDRFFAVRPEGSVSTLKIQRTERGDSAVYLCASSRVPARALQETQYFGPGTRLLVL.